This paragraph covers one T cell receptor beta chain sequence. No cognate antigen has been identified for it. No base-level quality is on record; no much larger clone is a single base apart. This sample was taken from a study of blood T cells in healthy people across ages (dated by TCRdb to between 2015 and 2016). In terms of the full investigation: In model experiments, template switching captured roughly one uniquely barcoded TCR beta cDNA molecule for every two T cells. The donors were split into four age groups: young (average about 15 years), middle-aged (nearly 40), aged (roughly 65) and long-lived (over 75). For two donors (one aged 18 to 29 and one aged 80 or older), the study analyzed two additional independent replicas of 1 million unique cDNA reads from the same blood draw. To track age-related changes in TCR beta repertoire diversity, the study relied on deep sequencing normalized with unique cDNA molecular identifiers. Summary of the overall study and its limitations: Observed TCR beta diversity per million T cells fell roughly linearly with age, and a significant reduction was already apparent by age roughly 40. There was a strong correlation between observed TCR beta diversity and the percentage of naive T cells measured by flow cytometry. Compared with the aged group, the long-lived group had more naive CD4+ T cells, fewer expanded clones and increased TCR diversity, a pattern suggesting age selection. Because profiling used bulk unsorted PBMCs, naive and antigen-experienced compartments could not be compared conclusively. Total diversity estimates from one million sequenced T cells were considered lower bounds and underestimates. Donor CMV infection status was unknown, potentially confounding age-related changes in expanded clonotypes.

Systemically healthy Caucasian individuals from Russia, about 38 in total and aged roughly 6 to 100 years, were included as donors. Roughly 9.5 milliliters of peripheral blood were drawn from each donor into EDTA-treated Vacutainer tubes. Ficoll-Paque density-gradient centrifugation was used to isolate PBMCs, with at least 7 million per sample. Total RNA was extracted from PBMCs with Trizol reagent, with at least 5 micrograms obtained per sample. Naive CD45RAhigh/CD27high T cell percentages were measured by flow cytometry on a PBMC aliquot from every donor. The library was built by means of 5' RACE. The instrument given in TCRdb is Illumina HiSeq 2500. A second PCR of about 6 to 12 cycles was run with a J-beta primer mix and a sample-barcoded 5' primer. Each TCR beta cDNA molecule received a unique molecular identifier from a template-switch 5' adaptor carrying 12 random nucleotides. Each sample yielded at least 2.5 million CDR3-containing paired-end reads. First-strand cDNA was synthesized from all RNA with the Mint cDNA synthesis kit, primed by a TRBC-specific oligonucleotide. Following uracil-DNA glycosylase treatment, a first 18-cycle PCR with universal primers M1SS and BC2_uni_R was performed on all cDNA. As for the authors' bioinformatics: Normalization of each sample was performed by random selection of 1 million high-quality reads, each carrying a distinct molecular identifier. Reads sharing molecular identifiers were discarded rather than binned into consensus sequences. MiTCR, run with a Q25 quality threshold and the strictest error-elimination algorithm, handled CDR3 identification, clonotype clustering and error correction. A nonparametric unseen species model with Euler transformation was used to estimate a lower bound on total TCR beta diversity. Using fastp trimming at Q25 and MiXCR clonotype assembly, TCRdb reanalyzed the public sequencing data and kept in-frame beta chains. One record per CDR3 amino acid sequence lists the most common genes and DNA. The V and J calls were not made by the authors but by TCRdb's processing. For this sample there are approximately 490,000 distinct CDR3 sequences; 20% to 30% appear just once. The ten largest clones represent approximately 8.7% of the sample.

This sample was also put to use in a study of T cells of mothers and their children. Per that second paper: Nine systemically healthy Caucasian individuals served as donors, namely three mothers together with their six children. cDNA synthesis used all of the extracted RNA, with around 1.4 ug of RNA in each 15 ul reaction. In the second PCR, the M1S primer added sample barcodes and 2-4 random nucleotides. More than 8.5 million TCR beta CDR3 reads were obtained from each mother, and about 3 million reads were obtained from each child. Thymic selection similarly shapes TCR recombination output in related and unrelated pairs, with minor effect from inherited differences. Normalized repertoire overlap was always found to be slightly, but never significantly, higher in related mother-child pairs than in unrelated mother-child pairs. No persistent microchimeric T cell clones were detected, at a sensitivity of roughly 96 clones per million clonotypes. To look for features that set related mother-child pairs apart from unrelated individuals, the researchers ran deep NGS to compare the TCR beta repertoires of mothers and children. On average, the children were roughly 12 +/- 4 years old, while the mothers were approximately 40 +/- 4 years old. Libraries were sequenced on Illumina HiSeq 2000 with 100+100 nt paired-end reads after adapter ligation with NEBNext reagents. To prevent cross-contamination, the mother and child libraries were prepared one month apart and sequenced in separate runs. Between roughly 450,000 and 2,000,000 distinct TCR beta clonotypes were identified per donor. Naive TCR beta clonotypes were estimated from low-frequency clonotypes matched to each donor's FACS-determined naive share, without sorting.

Sequenced: blood. This sequence originates from a boy younger than 18 in good health.

The CDR3 reads as follows: CSVGTGGYGYTF. In nucleotides, the sequence is TGCAGCGTCGGGACAGGGGGCTATGGCTACACCTTC. Recombination joined TRBV29-1 with TRBJ1-2; TRBD1 agrees with 11 junctional bases. V is cut back by 6 bases and J by 4 bases, with 1 base in the junction unmatched. From its cysteine to its phenylalanine, the CDR3 spans 12 amino acids. The DNA shown is the 36-base CDR3, in frame from base 1. CDR1 is given as SQVTM and CDR2 as ANQGSEA, both from the germline V gene.